These 25 T cell receptor beta chains originate from one sample sequenced in a study of T cells in Graves' hyperthyroidism and ophthalmopathy. The CDR3 regions of TCR beta were amplified from RNA transcripts. HTBI primers drove first-round RT-PCR of the TCR CDR3. TCRdb reprocessed the multiplex PCR reads with MiXCR, giving one entry per CDR3 protein. The sample holds hundreds of thousands of distinct CDR3 sequences, 15% to 20% seen once. Input material: blood. All receptors come from a man aged 35 to 55 with Graves' ophthalmopathy.

This clonotype came up a few times. The genes are TRBV7-8 and TRBJ1-3; weak D call: TRBD1 (5 bases). The CDR3 runs 15 residues. Germline-derived CDR1 and CDR2 are SGHVS and FQNEAQ. V was shortened by 5 bases and J by 7 bases, with 18 bases between the two germline ends. The CDR3: CASSLGPTGGNTIYF. The CDR3 coding sequence is TGTGCCAGCAGCCTTGGTCCCACGGGGGGGAACACCATATATTTT. The variable domain in full, with the rest retrieved from reference TRBV7-8 and TRBJ1-3, is GAGVSQSPRYKVAKRGQDVALRCDPISGHVSLFWYQQALGQGPEFLTYFQNEAQLDKSGLPSDRFFAERPEGSVSTLKIQRTQQEDSAVYLCASSLGPTGGNTIYFGEGSWLTVV.

The chain uses TRBV7-3 and TRBJ1-3; the D is unclear. Germline V lookup: CDR1 SGHTA, CDR2 FQGTGA. The CDR3 has 13 amino acids. The germline V and J ends were trimmed by 5 bases and 4 bases, with 9 bases remaining between them. The CDR3 DNA reads TGTGCCAGCAGCCCCGGGTACGGAAACACCATATATTTT. It translates to CASSPGYGNTIYF. Looking up the rest from reference TRBV7-3 and TRBJ1-3 gives the full variable domain: GAGVSQTPSNKVTEKGKYVELRCDPISGHTALYWYRQSLGQGPEFLIYFQGTGAADDSGLPNDRFFAVRPEGSVSTLKIQRTERGDSAVYLCASSPGYGNTIYFGEGSWLTVV.

This clonotype was counted many times. V gene TRBV3-1 combines with J gene TRBJ2-7; 9 positions agree with TRBD1. The CDR3 length is 13 residues. Germline assignment: CDR1 LGHDT and CDR2 YNNKEL (reference sequence). V shed 4 bases and J 12 bases; nucleotides not matched to a gene: 10. The CDR3 region is CASSPRTGVGLYF. The CDR3 bases are TGTGCCAGCAGCCCCCGGACAGGGGTTGGGCTGTACTTC.

This clonotype has ten or more counts. The rearrangement uses TRBV11-2 and TRBJ2-7; 7 nucleotides agree with TRBD1. Trimming cost V 5 bases and J 2 bases; bases outside gene matches: 6. Germline V lookup: CDR1 SGHAT, CDR2 FQNNGV. There are 14 residues in the CDR3. The CDR3: CASSTSTGTYEQYF. CDR3 nucleotides: TGTGCCAGCAGCACCTCGACAGGGACCTACGAGCAGTACTTC.

This clonotype occurred many times. This sequence joins TRBV3-1 and TRBJ1-1; no clear D gene. With 2 bases removed from V and 1 base from J, the gap between germline ends came to 11 bases. The CDR3 runs 15 residues. Germline V lookup: CDR1 LGHDT, CDR2 YNNKEL (reference sequence). The CDR3 sequence: CASSQFPTPNTEAFF. The CDR3 coding sequence is TGTGCCAGCAGCCAATTCCCTACCCCGAACACTGAAGCTTTCTTT.

This chain connects TRBV6-4 to TRBJ1-1; D remains unclear. The V end was cut by 0 bases, the J end by 6 bases, with 20 bases between. This CDR3 region has 17 residues. Germline V gene data show CDR1 as MRHNA and CDR2 as SNTAGT. CDR3 nucleotides: TGTGCCAGCAGTGACTCGAGAAGGTATAGGAAGAGATCTGAAGCTTTCTTT. Its translation: CASSDSRRYRKRSEAFF.

V and J are TRBV3-1 and TRBJ1-1; 10 bases map to TRBD1. The CDR3 contains 12 residues. J gave up 12 bases and V 3 bases, and 4 bases lay outside the gene matches. The germline V gene encodes CDR1 LGHDT and CDR2 YNNKEL (reference sequence). The CDR3 DNA reads as TGTGCCAGCAGCCAGGGACAGGGGCGAACTTTCTTT. It codes for CASSQGQGRTFF.

In its sample, this clonotype was seen many times. V and J are TRBV11-3 and TRBJ2-3, with 11 bases lining up with TRBD2. CDR1 is SGHNT, CDR2 YENEEA, per germline. This CDR3 is built from 16 residues. With V trimmed by 4 bases and J by 3 bases, 6 bases remained unmatched. Written as DNA, the CDR3 is TGTGCCAGCAGCTCCCAGACTAGCGGGAAAACAGATACGCAGTATTTT. As protein: CASSSQTSGKTDTQYF.

The rearrangement joins TRBV29-1 to TRBJ1-2, with D uncertain. The CDR3 is 11 residues long. Germline V CDR1 and CDR2: SQVTM, ANQGSEA. Trimming removed 7 bases from V and 6 bases from J, with 12 bases in between. CDR3 bases: TGCAGCGCCTTAGCTGCGAATGGCTACACCTTC. Protein sequence: CSALAANGYTF.

This chain links TRBV6-1 with TRBJ1-2; TRBD1 agrees at 12 bases. Germline V CDR1 and CDR2: MNHNS, SASEGT. Trimming at V came to 4 bases and at J to 8 bases, leaving 11 bases not matched to a gene. The CDR3 has 16 amino acids. CDR3 DNA sequence: TGTGCCAGCAGTGCCTCCCCGGGACAGGGGGCGTCGGGCTACACCTTC. Its protein product is CASSASPGQGASGYTF.

J is TRBJ1-3 and V is TRBV3-1; TRBD1 matches 7 bases. Germline-derived CDR1 and CDR2 are LGHDT and YNNKEL (reference sequence). The CDR3 consists of 16 residues. The trim removed 4 bases at V and 0 bases at J, leaving 6 bases unmatched. CDR3 protein: CASSPGTARSGNTIYF. The CDR3 DNA reads as TGTGCCAGCAGCCCTGGGACAGCACGCTCTGGAAACACCATATATTTT.

The chain combines TRBV28 with TRBJ2-1; D gene uncertain. There are 13 residues in the CDR3. Deletions cut 8 bases from V and 3 bases from J, with 11 bases between. Germline CDR1 is MDHEN and CDR2 is SYDVKM. The CDR3 DNA follows: TGTGCCAGCTTTCGGGCTAGCTACAATGAGCAGTTCTTC. It encodes CASFRASYNEQFF.

The chain uses TRBV6-1 and TRBJ2-3; D remains unclear. Germline V gene lookup returns CDR1 MNHNS and CDR2 SASEGT. The CDR3 sequence is 16 residues long. V was cut by 5 bases and J by 7 bases, with 22 bases left in between. In nucleotides, the CDR3 is TGTGCCAGCAGTCCAGACTTCCGTGGTTTACGGAATACGCAGTATTTT. As protein: CASSPDFRGLRNTQYF.

On this clonotype: The junction shows a germline mismatch at one end, possibly a read error. In DNA form, the CDR3 reads TGTGCCAGCAGTTATAGCAATCAGCCCCGGCATTTT. It is translated as CASSYSNQPRHF. V gene TRBV6-5 combines with J gene TRBJ1-5, with D unclear. Germline V gene lookup returns CDR1 MNHEY and CDR2 SVGAGI. CDR3 length: 12 residues.

Ten or more counts support this clonotype. The chain joins TRBV28 to TRBJ2-5; D ambiguous. Germline V gives CDR1 MDHEN, CDR2 SYDVKM. Trimming removed 4 bases from V and 4 bases from J, with 4 bases in between. CDR3 length: 11 residues. The CDR3 DNA follows: TGTGCCAGCAGTTCCGTAGAGACCCAGTACTTC. Residues: CASSSVETQYF. Drawing the rest from reference TRBV28 and TRBJ2-5, the complete variable domain is DVKVTQSSRYLVKRTGEKVFLECVQDMDHENMFWYRQDPGLGLRLIYFSYDVKMKEKGDIPEGYSVSREKKERFSLILESASTNQTSMYLCASSSVETQYFGPGTRLLVL.

The table lists this clonotype with many counts. The chain recombines TRBV6-5 with TRBJ2-1, with D unresolved. The V gene's germline CDR1 is MNHEY and CDR2 SVGAGI. The germline V and J ends were trimmed by 2 bases and 6 bases, with 8 bases remaining between them. CDR3 length: 13 residues. Written as DNA, the CDR3 is TGTGCCAGCAGTTACCTTGTCGGCAATGAGCAGTTCTTC. Translating it yields CASSYLVGNEQFF.

As to this clonotype: No conserved phenylalanine or tryptophan is present at the end of the CDR3, so a read error is the likely explanation. CDR3 coding DNA: TGTGCCAGCAGTTGCGGGACTAGCGGGACCTACGAGCAGTACCTC. Residues: CASSCGTSGTYEQYL. The genes are TRBV6-5 and TRBJ2-7, with 13 bases that match TRBD2. The ends lost 4 bases at V and 2 bases at J; junction bases unmatched: 2. The V gene's germline CDR1 is MNHEY and CDR2 SVGAGI. The CDR3 covers 15 residues.

Notes on this clonotype: A read error may be the cause here, since a much bigger clone is one base away. This chain joins TRBV12-3 or TRBV12-4 and TRBJ2-5; D not certain. The CDR3 extends over 14 amino acids. As DNA, the CDR3 is TGTGCCAGCAGCCTCCAGAGGTTCCAAGTGACCCAGTACTTC. It encodes CASSLQRFQVTQYF.

This chain links TRBV2 with TRBJ1-2; 8 bases map to TRBD1. Losses at the gene ends were 8 bases for V and 4 bases for J; bases not matched to a gene: 3. This CDR3 has 12 residues. CDR1 and CDR2 from the germline V gene are SNHLY and FYNNEI. The DNA of the CDR3 is TGTGCCAGCCAGGGGGCCCTCTATGGCTACACCTTC. Translation: CASQGALYGYTF.

This clonotype was observed a few times. This chain joins TRBV20-1 and TRBJ2-7; 9 bases fit TRBD1. V gave up 4 bases and J gave up 1 base; unmatched junction bases: 8. Germline-derived CDR1 and CDR2 are DFQATT and SNEGSKA (reference sequence). The CDR3 length is 15 residues. Here the CDR3 DNA reads TGCAGTGCTACTCATCCGGGACAGGGATCCTACGAGCAGTACTTC. Amino acids: CSATHPGQGSYEQYF.

Many counts were recorded for this clonotype. The V gene is TRBV18, the J gene TRBJ2-1, with 11 bases identical to TRBD1. Germline V gene data show CDR1 as KGHSH and CDR2 as LQKENI. V shed 3 bases, J shed 9 bases, and the junction held 4 bases outside the gene matches. The CDR3 has 14 residues. The CDR3: CASSPGQGVGEQFF. DNA for the CDR3: TGTGCCAGCTCACCGGGACAGGGGGTTGGTGAGCAGTTCTTC.

This clonotype appeared a few times. This chain connects TRBV6-5 to TRBJ2-7; TRBD2 matches at 15 bases. CDR1 and CDR2 (germline): MNHEY, SVGAGI. V lost 2 bases and J lost 2; bases outside the gene matches: 4. The CDR3 totals 17 residues. The DNA of the CDR3 is TGTGCCAGCAGTTACATGGGACTAGCGGGAGGCCCCTACGAGCAGTACTTC. As protein: CASSYMGLAGGPYEQYF.

The chain combines TRBV19 with TRBJ1-5; 7 nucleotides line up with TRBD1. Germline assignment: CDR1 LNHDA and CDR2 SQIVND (reference sequence). The CDR3 covers 15 residues. With V trimmed by 10 bases and J by 1 base, 10 bases remained unmatched. The CDR3 DNA is TGTGCCACCGAGACAGGGTGGGGGAGCAATCAGCCCCAGCATTTT. This codes for CATETGWGSNQPQHF.

The chain is built from TRBV19 and TRBJ2-1, with TRBD1 matching 9 bases. The V gene's germline CDR1 is LNHDA and CDR2 SQIVND (reference sequence). V trimming: 7 bases; J trimming: 3 bases; junction bases outside the gene matches: 7. The CDR3 is 15 amino acids. The CDR3: CASTTGTGFYNEQFF. The CDR3 DNA is TGTGCCAGTACTACCGGGACAGGGTTCTACAATGAGCAGTTCTTC.

The chain joins TRBV10-3 to TRBJ1-4; 7 bases line up with TRBD1. In germline, CDR1 is ENHRY, CDR2 SYGVKD. This CDR3 region has 14 residues. V dropped 6 bases and J dropped 2; count of bases not matched to a gene: 3. The CDR3 DNA sequence: TGTGCCATCAGCCCACAGGGGACTAATGAAAAACTGTTTTTT. Amino acid sequence: CAISPQGTNEKLFF.